These 32 T cell receptor beta chains were all obtained from the same sample, sequenced in a study of CD8 T cells in Susac syndrome. Reverse transcription used roughly 0.5 to 1 ug RNA and random hexamers. TCRdb reprocessed the immunoSEQ multiplex PCR reads via MiXCR and lists one record per CDR3 protein. Here the sample spans about 120,000 distinct CDR3 sequences, around 94% being singletons. Source material: CD4+ T cells from PBMCs. The receptors shown here come from a human donor in good health.

The CDR3 region has the DNA TGTGCCAGCAGCCTTAGCGGGAGTGGGGAGTGGTTCTTC. Translated: CASSLSGSGEWFF. The J gene is TRBJ2-1, the V gene TRBV3-1, with 9 bases aligning to TRBD2. V lost 4 bases to trimming and J lost 15 bases; unmatched junction nucleotides: 10. The CDR3 spans 13 residues. Germline CDR1 LGHDT, CDR2 YNNKEL (reference sequence).

The chain joins TRBV20-1 to TRBJ2-1; 9 nucleotides align to TRBD2. CDR1 and CDR2 (germline): DFQATT, SNEGSKA (reference sequence). This CDR3 region has 16 residues. V trimming: 2 bases; J trimming: 7 bases; junction bases outside the gene matches: 12. The CDR3 region has the DNA TGCAGTGCTAGATACTATAGCGGGAGAGTGGGGAATGAGCAGTTCTTC. It translates to CSARYYSGRVGNEQFF.

The V call is TRBV5-1, the J call TRBJ2-7, with a possible D match to TRBD2 (5 bases). Trimming removed 3 bases from V and 3 bases from J, with 10 bases in between. The CDR3 totals 13 residues. Germline V lookup: CDR1 SGHRS, CDR2 YFSETQ. CDR3: CASSYPGVYEQYF. The CDR3 DNA is TGCGCCAGCAGCTATCCCGGGGTCTACGAGCAGTACTTC.

V usage is TRBV10-3 and J usage is TRBJ2-5; 9 bases fit TRBD2. V was pared by 6 bases and J by 5 bases, with 13 bases of the junction left unmatched. This CDR3 contains 16 residues. The germline V gene has CDR1 ENHRY and CDR2 SYGVKD. CDR3 bases: TGTGCCATCAGCGTTAGCGGGAGACGTCAAGATGAGACCCAGTACTTC. Amino acids: CAISVSGRRQDETQYF.

The rearrangement joins TRBV11-2 to TRBJ2-1, with TRBD2 matching over 10 bases. The V and J ends lost 2 bases and 11 bases, in that order; junction bases with no gene match: 3. The CDR3 is made up of 13 amino acids. Germline V gene lookup returns CDR1 SGHAT and CDR2 FQNNGV. The CDR3 region has the DNA TGTGCCAGCAGCTTACTAGCGGGAGTGAAGCAGTTCTTC. It yields the protein CASSLLAGVKQFF.

The rearrangement uses TRBV10-3 and TRBJ2-7; 7 bases are a match to TRBD2. Germline V gives CDR1 ENHRY, CDR2 SYGVKD. The CDR3 is 15 residues long. Losses at the gene ends were 0 bases for V and 12 bases for J; bases not matched to a gene: 14. Here the CDR3 DNA reads TGTGCCATCAGTGAGTCAAGAAACAGGAAGGGGAGGGGGTACTTC. Its protein product is CAISESRNRKGRGYF.

V usage is TRBV5-6 and J usage is TRBJ2-5, with D unresolved. This CDR3 is built from 13 residues. The V gene lost 4 bases and the J gene lost 0 bases, with 7 bases spanning the gap. Germline-derived CDR1 and CDR2 are SGHDT and YYEEEE. The CDR3 loop reads CASSPRNQETQYF. The CDR3 region has the DNA TGTGCCAGCAGCCCTAGGAACCAAGAGACCCAGTACTTC. Full variable domain (missing parts from reference TRBV5-6 and TRBJ2-5): DAGVTQSPTHLIKTRGQQVTLRCSPKSGHDTVSWYQQALGQGPQFIFQYYEEEERQRGNFPDRFSGHQFPNYSSELNVNALLLGDSALYLCASSPRNQETQYFGPGTRLLVL.

The chain uses TRBV16 and TRBJ1-5, with a tentative D call TRBD1 (6 bases). There are 15 residues in the CDR3. In germline, CDR1 is KGHSY, CDR2 FQNENV. V dropped 5 bases and J dropped 4 bases, with 15 bases sitting between them. CDR3 sequence: CASSWGQGKNQPQHF. As DNA, the CDR3 is TGTGCCAGCAGCTGGGGGCAGGGGAAAAATCAGCCCCAGCATTTT.

This clonotype has a single count. The chain joins TRBV30 to TRBJ1-2; D unclear. The germline gives CDR1 GTSNPN, CDR2 SVGIG (reference sequence). Deletions cut 1 base from V and 3 bases from J, with 9 bases between. This CDR3 comprises 13 residues. The CDR3 loop reads CAWSDRFDYGYTF. The CDR3, as DNA: TGTGCCTGGAGTGACCGTTTTGACTATGGCTACACCTTC.

In its sample, this clonotype was seen once. The CDR3 DNA is TGTGCCAGCAGTATGGCAGGTCGCGATGAGCAGTTCTTC. Translated, it gives CASSMAGRDEQFF. V gene TRBV12-3 or TRBV12-4 combines with J gene TRBJ2-1; D is unresolved. The CDR3 runs 13 residues. Trimming left V 5 bases short and J 8 bases short, with 13 bases between.

This clonotype is a singleton in its sample. The J gene is TRBJ2-1, the V gene TRBV28; possible D gene TRBD1, 5 bases. There are 14 residues in the CDR3. Trimming stripped 5 bases from V and 9 bases from J, with 17 bases between. CDR1 and CDR2 from the germline V gene are MDHEN and SYDVKM. The CDR3 nucleotides are TGTGCCAGCAGTCCCGCTCACAGGAACCCTGAGCAGTTCTTC. Translating gives CASSPAHRNPEQFF.

The chain has TRBV7-2 and TRBJ2-1; D gene ambiguous. V dropped 1 base and J dropped 7 bases, with 8 bases sitting between them. CDR3 length equals 13 residues. The germline V gene encodes CDR1 SGHTA and CDR2 FQGNSA. The CDR3 sequence is CASSLGMENEQFF. DNA for the CDR3: TGTGCCAGCAGCTTAGGTATGGAAAATGAGCAGTTCTTC. The entire variable domain, with the rest obtained from reference TRBV7-2 and TRBJ2-1, is as follows: GAGVSQSPSNKVTEKGKDVELRCDPISGHTALYWYRQSLGQGLEFLIYFQGNSAPDKSGLPSDRFSAERTGGSVSTLTIQRTQQEDSAVYLCASSLGMENEQFFGPGTRLTVL.

The chain is built from TRBV18 and TRBJ1-4, with 11 nucleotides matching TRBD1. V lost 3 bases, J lost 7 bases, and 1 base stayed unmatched. Germline assignment: CDR1 KGHSH and CDR2 LQKENI. There are 14 residues in the CDR3. The CDR3 protein is CASSPGTGGEKLFF. The CDR3 nucleotides read TGTGCCAGCTCACCTGGGACAGGGGGTGAAAAACTGTTTTTT.

The CDR3 protein is CASSLELTGELFF. CDR3 nucleotides: TGTGCCAGCAGCTTAGAGTTGACCGGGGAGCTGTTTTTT. The chain combines TRBV13 with TRBJ2-2, with D hard to call. Deletions cut 1 base from V and 5 bases from J, with 5 bases between. CDR3 length: 13 residues. Germline V gene data show CDR1 as PRHDT and CDR2 as FYEKMQ (reference sequence). The full variable domain, with the rest looked up from reference TRBV13 and TRBJ2-2, is AAGVIQSPRHLIKEKRETATLKCYPIPRHDTVYWYQQGPGQDPQFLISFYEKMQSDKGSIPDRFSAQQFSDYHSELNMSSLELGDSALYFCASSLELTGELFFGEGSRLTVL.

The CDR3 protein is CASRWDRVGYNEQFF. The CDR3 DNA reads TGTGCCAGCAGGTGGGACAGGGTGGGGTACAATGAGCAGTTCTTC. The chain is built from TRBV12-3 or TRBV12-4 and TRBJ2-1, with 9 bases aligning to TRBD1. This CDR3 is 15 amino acids long. The junction had 7 bases not matched to a gene; V was cut back by 6 bases and J by 4 bases.

CDR3 protein: CSAPGQGANGYTF. The CDR3 DNA follows: TGCAGTGCTCCAGGACAGGGTGCGAATGGCTACACCTTC. The chain combines TRBV20-1 with TRBJ1-2, with TRBD1 identical over 8 bases. CDR1 is DFQATT, CDR2 SNEGSKA, per germline (reference sequence). V dropped 5 bases and J dropped 6; count of bases not matched to a gene: 8. The CDR3 runs 13 residues.

The rearrangement uses TRBV3-1 and TRBJ2-1; D gene ambiguous. This CDR3 has 15 residues. Trimming pared 1 base from V and 4 bases from J, leaving 11 bases between. In germline, CDR1 is LGHDT, CDR2 YNNKEL (reference sequence). CDR3 sequence reads: CASSQVPELYNEQFF. CDR3 coding DNA: TGTGCCAGCAGCCAAGTTCCGGAGTTATACAATGAGCAGTTCTTC.

The rearrangement links TRBV12-3 or TRBV12-4 to TRBJ2-1; D might be TRBD2 (5 bases). CDR3 length equals 12 residues. V was shortened by 6 bases and J by 8 bases, with 11 bases between the two germline ends. The CDR3 nucleotides read TGTGCCAGCAGCCAACTAGATCATGAGCAGTTCTTC. Amino acid sequence: CASSQLDHEQFF.

The chain couples TRBV3-1 to TRBJ2-7; D assignment may be TRBD1 or TRBD2 (5 bases each). Germline V CDR1 and CDR2: LGHDT, YNNKEL (reference sequence). V was clipped by 4 bases and J by 7 bases, with 23 bases between them. There are 16 residues in the CDR3. The CDR3 DNA is TGTGCCAGCAGCCCGGGGACCGGACCATTTCGGCAGGAGCAGTACTTC. The encoded protein is CASSPGTGPFRQEQYF.

The rearrangement uses TRBV18 and TRBJ2-5; TRBD2 agrees at 7 bases. This CDR3 contains 18 residues. The V gene end was trimmed by 3 bases and the J gene end by 3 bases; junction bases not matched to a gene: 16. Germline V gene sequence: CDR1 KGHSH, CDR2 LQKENI. CDR3 in DNA: TGTGCCAGCTCACCGGGTCGGACTAGTACACCTCGGAAAGAGACCCAGTACTTC. Its protein product is CASSPGRTSTPRKETQYF.

CDR3 bases: TGCAGTGCTGTCCGAACTAGAAATTTCTACACCGGGGAGCTGTTTTTT. This encodes CSAVRTRNFYTGELFF. This chain uses TRBV20-1 with TRBJ2-2; perhaps TRBD2 as D (5 bases). Germline V gene sequence: CDR1 DFQATT, CDR2 SNEGSKA (reference sequence). The CDR3 covers 16 residues. Trimming took 5 bases from V and 3 from J, leaving 19 bases between them.

This chain uses TRBV3-1 with TRBJ2-7, with D possibly being TRBD2 (5 bases). This CDR3 comprises 16 residues. V was clipped by 0 bases and J by 7 bases, with 19 bases between them. Germline CDR1 is LGHDT and CDR2 is YNNKEL (reference sequence). CDR3 region: CASSQDAGVGVSEQYF. CDR3 coding DNA: TGTGCCAGCAGCCAAGATGCGGGTGTCGGGGTGTCAGAGCAGTACTTC.

This rearrangement joins TRBV7-3 to TRBJ2-5; 8 bases are shared with TRBD2. V lost 2 bases to trimming and J lost 5 bases; unmatched junction nucleotides: 7. Germline V gives CDR1 SGHTA, CDR2 FQGTGA. The CDR3 is 15 amino acids. CDR3 nucleotide sequence: TGTGCCAGCAGCTTAGGAGCGGGGGCTGGGGAGACCCAGTACTTC. Translated: CASSLGAGAGETQYF.

The chain recombines TRBV2 with TRBJ2-5, with unresolved D. Germline CDR1 reads SNHLY; CDR2 reads FYNNEI. CDR3 length equals 11 residues. Trimming stripped 11 bases from V and 5 bases from J, with 12 bases between. CDR3 DNA: TGTGCCGCCGAGATTAGGGAGACCCAGTACTTC. This encodes CAAEIRETQYF.

The rearrangement links TRBV9 to TRBJ2-2; D gene ambiguous. The CDR3 has 12 residues. V shed 3 bases and J shed 6 bases, with 6 bases lying between them. Germline V gene sequence: CDR1 SGDLS, CDR2 YYNGEE. In nucleotides, the CDR3 is TGTGCCAGCAGCGCCCCCGCCGGGGAGCTGTTTTTT. This sequence encodes CASSAPAGELFF.

Only one count was recorded for this clonotype. J is TRBJ1-2 and V is TRBV5-6; 12 bases are shared with TRBD1. This CDR3 has 16 amino acids. CDR1 and CDR2 (germline): SGHDT, YYEEEE. Trimming at V came to 3 bases and at J to 8 bases, leaving 11 bases not matched to a gene. The CDR3 DNA sequence: TGTGCCAGCAGCTCGCTTCCCGGGACAGGGGGCGGCGGCTACACCTTC. Residues: CASSSLPGTGGGGYTF.

This chain joins TRBV19 and TRBJ2-7; 10 bases match TRBD2. V lost 5 bases, J lost 4 bases, and 8 bases stayed unmatched. Germline values: CDR1 LNHDA, CDR2 SQIVND (reference sequence). CDR3 size: 15 residues. CDR3 sequence (DNA): TGTGCCAGTAGTCCCGGACCGGGACTAGCGTACGAGCAGTACTTC. Translating gives CASSPGPGLAYEQYF.

This clonotype was observed a few times. The chain is built from TRBV19 and TRBJ2-7, with D perhaps matching TRBD1 or TRBD2 (6 bases each). Trimming removed 3 bases at V and 3 bases at J, with 9 bases between. Germline V gene sequence: CDR1 LNHDA, CDR2 SQIVND (reference sequence). The CDR3 extends over 13 amino acids. The CDR3 coding sequence is TGTGCCAGTAGTATTAAGGGGGGCTACGAGCAGTACTTC. Protein sequence: CASSIKGGYEQYF.

The rearrangement uses TRBV19 and TRBJ1-1, with D perhaps matching TRBD1 (5 bases). CDR3 length: 14 amino acids. Germline-derived CDR1 and CDR2 are LNHDA and SQIVND (reference sequence). The V gene lost 7 bases and the J gene lost 4 bases, with 16 bases spanning the gap. CDR3 residues: CASIRWGSGTEAFF. The CDR3 coding sequence is TGTGCCAGTATTAGATGGGGCTCGGGCACTGAAGCTTTCTTT.

This chain connects TRBV24-1 to TRBJ1-5, with TRBD1 matching over 7 bases. The CDR3 is made up of 14 amino acids. Per germline, CDR1 KGHDR and CDR2 SFDVKD. With 3 bases clipped from V and 5 bases from J, the junction kept 3 bases outside the gene matches. The CDR3 spells CATSDAGGYQPQHF. CDR3 DNA: TGTGCCACCAGTGATGCAGGGGGGTATCAGCCCCAGCATTTT.

The chain recombines TRBV6-2 or TRBV6-3 with TRBJ1-2; unclear D gene. Germline-derived CDR1 and CDR2 are MNHEY and SVGEGT. This CDR3 comprises 13 residues. V lost 0 bases and J 7 bases, leaving 9 bases between the germline ends. The DNA for the CDR3 is TGTGCCAGCAGTTACTCGTCTCTAGGTGGCTACACCTTC. Translated, it gives CASSYSSLGGYTF.

The chain carries TRBV7-2 and TRBJ2-1; 9 bases map to TRBD1. This CDR3 contains 14 residues. Germline CDR1 SGHTA, CDR2 FQGNSA. The J segment lost 5 bases and the V segment lost 6 bases, leaving 5 bases of the junction unmatched. The CDR3 nucleotides read TGTGCCAGCAGTTCCACAGGGGGCAACAATGAGCAGTTCTTC. This translates into CASSSTGGNNEQFF.